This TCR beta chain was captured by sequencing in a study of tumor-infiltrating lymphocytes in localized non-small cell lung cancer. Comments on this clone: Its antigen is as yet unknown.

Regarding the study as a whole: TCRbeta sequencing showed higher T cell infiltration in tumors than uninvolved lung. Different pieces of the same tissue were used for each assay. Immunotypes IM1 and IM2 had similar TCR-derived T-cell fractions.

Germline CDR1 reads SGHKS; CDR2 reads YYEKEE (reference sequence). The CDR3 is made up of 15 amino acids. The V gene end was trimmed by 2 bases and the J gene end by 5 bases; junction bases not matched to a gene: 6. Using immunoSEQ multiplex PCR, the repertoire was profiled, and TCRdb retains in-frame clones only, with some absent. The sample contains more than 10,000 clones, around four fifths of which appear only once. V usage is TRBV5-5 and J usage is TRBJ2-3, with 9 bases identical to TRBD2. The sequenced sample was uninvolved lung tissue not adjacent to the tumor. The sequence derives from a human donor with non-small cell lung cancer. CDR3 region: CASSLTSGLVDTQYF. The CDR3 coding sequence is TGTGCCAGCAGCTTAACTAGCGGGTTGGTAGATACGCAGTATTTT. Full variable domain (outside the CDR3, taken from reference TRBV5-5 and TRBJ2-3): DAGVTQSPTHLIKTRGQQVTLRCSPISGHKSVSWYQQVLGQGPQFIFQYYEKEERGRGNFPDRFSARQFPNYSSELNVNALLLGDSALYLCASSLTSGLVDTQYFGPGTRLTVL.